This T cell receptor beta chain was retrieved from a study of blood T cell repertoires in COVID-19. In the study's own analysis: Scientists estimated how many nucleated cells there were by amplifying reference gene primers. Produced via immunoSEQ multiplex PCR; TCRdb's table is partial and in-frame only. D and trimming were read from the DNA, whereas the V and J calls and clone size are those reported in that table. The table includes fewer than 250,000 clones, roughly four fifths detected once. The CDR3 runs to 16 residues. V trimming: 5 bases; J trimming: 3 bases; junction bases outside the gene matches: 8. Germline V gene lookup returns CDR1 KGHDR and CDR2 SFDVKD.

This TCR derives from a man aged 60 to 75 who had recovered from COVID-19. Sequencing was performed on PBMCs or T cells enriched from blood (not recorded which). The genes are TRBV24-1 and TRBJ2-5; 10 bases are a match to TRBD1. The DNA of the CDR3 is TGTGCCACCAGTGGCACGACAGGGGGCGAGGAAGAGACCCAGTACTTC. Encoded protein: CATSGTTGGEEETQYF.